The 21 T cell receptor beta chains below all came from one sample that was sequenced in a study of post-analysis software for immune sequencing data. Study-wide results and limits: Four or five TRBV segments were more frequent in patients than controls; TRBV5-6, TRBV5-1 and TRBV20-1 belonged to this group.

These receptors' targets are unknown. TCR beta libraries were prepared from cDNA with unique molecular identifiers. MiXCR, applied by TCRdb to the PCR reads, yields one record per CDR3 protein. The profile shows around 200,000 distinct CDR3 sequences, 29% of them singletons. The sequenced sample consisted of blood. These receptors were obtained from a girl aged 2-17 years with multiple sclerosis.

About this clonotype: A much larger clone lies a single base off, so this may be a read error. The V gene is TRBV7-3, the J gene TRBJ2-1, with a tentative D call TRBD1 (6 bases). The CDR3 spans 16 residues. From germline, CDR1 is SGHTA and CDR2 FQGTGA. Trimming removed 3 bases at V and 7 bases at J, with 19 bases between. The CDR3: CASSFGGRDVGNEQFF. The CDR3 DNA reads TGTGCCAGCAGCTTTGGGGGCAGGGACGTCGGAAATGAGCAGTTCTTC.

This clonotype was seen a handful of times. This chain joins TRBV6-5 and TRBJ1-5; D gene uncertain. The V and J ends lost 6 bases and 2 bases respectively, with 14 bases between them. CDR3 length: 15 amino acids. Germline V lookup: CDR1 MNHEY, CDR2 SVGAGI. The CDR3 loop is CASSQTDWGNQPQHF. Written as DNA, the CDR3 is TGTGCCAGCAGCCAAACCGATTGGGGCAATCAGCCCCAGCATTTT.

In this sample, this clonotype turned up many times. The chain employs TRBV12-3 or TRBV12-4 and TRBJ1-4; D perhaps matches TRBD1 (5 bases). The CDR3 runs 15 residues. V dropped 6 bases and J dropped 8 bases, with 19 bases sitting between them. The CDR3 sequence is CASRNPGRRPEKLFF. CDR3 coding DNA: TGTGCCAGCAGGAACCCGGGACGGAGACCGGAAAAACTGTTTTTT.

The chain carries TRBV4-3 and TRBJ2-7; 12 bases line up with TRBD2. Germline CDR1 reads LGHNA; CDR2 reads YSLEER. V gave up 1 base and J gave up 3 bases; unmatched junction bases: 1. The length of the CDR3 is 15 residues. The CDR3 DNA is TGCGCCAGCAGCCAAGCGACTAGCGGGAGCTACGAGCAGTACTTC. Translated, it gives CASSQATSGSYEQYF.

This clonotype has a handful of counts. The V call is TRBV9, the J call TRBJ1-1; D ambiguous. The germline CDR1 and CDR2 sequences are SGDLS and YYNGEE. CDR3 length: 14 residues. The V end was cut by 0 bases, the J end by 1 base, with 7 bases between. Here the CDR3 reads CASSVVGQNTEAFF. The CDR3 coding sequence is TGTGCCAGCAGCGTAGTCGGCCAGAACACTGAAGCTTTCTTT. Together with reference TRBV9 and TRBJ1-1, the CDR3 gives the full variable domain: DSGVTQTPKHLITATGQRVTLRCSPRSGDLSVYWYQQSLDQGLQFLIQYYNGEERAKGNILERFSAQQFPDLHSELNLSSLELGDSALYFCASSVVGQNTEAFFGQGTRLTVV.

This clonotype has just a few counts. This chain uses TRBV2 with TRBJ2-2; unclear D gene. Germline V gene lookup returns CDR1 SNHLY and CDR2 FYNNEI. The CDR3 has 12 residues. Trimming shortened V by 1 base and J by 7 bases, and 4 bases separated the two germline ends. The CDR3 reads CASSEGGGELFF. In DNA, the CDR3 is TGTGCCAGCAGTGAAGGCGGCGGGGAGCTGTTTTTT.

The chain recombines TRBV7-9 with TRBJ1-2; a weak D match, TRBD1 (5 bases). The CDR3 sequence is 13 residues long. V dropped 7 bases and J dropped 8 bases, with 17 bases sitting between them. The germline CDR1 and CDR2 sequences are SEHNR and FQNEAQ (reference sequence). CDR3 loop: CASTIPDGTGYTF. Here the CDR3 DNA reads TGTGCCAGCACTATCCCGGACGGGACGGGCTACACCTTC. The whole variable domain, remainder taken from reference TRBV7-9 and TRBJ1-2, is DTGVSQNPRHKITKRGQNVTFRCDPISEHNRLYWYRQTLGQGPEFLTYFQNEAQLEKSRLLSDRFSAERPKGSFSTLEIQRTEQGDSAMYLCASTIPDGTGYTFGSGTRLTVV.

This clonotype was counted many times. V usage is TRBV6-5 and J usage is TRBJ2-5; 7 bases are a match to TRBD1. The CDR3 covers 14 residues. Germline V CDR1 and CDR2: MNHEY, SVGAGI. Losses at the gene ends were 2 bases for V and 4 bases for J; bases not matched to a gene: 4. The CDR3 reads CASSYGAGGETQYF. DNA for the CDR3: TGTGCCAGCAGTTACGGCGCAGGGGGAGAGACCCAGTACTTC.

The count of this clonotype is one. A much larger clone differs by one base, so this may be a read error. V and J are TRBV6-1 and TRBJ2-4; 8 nucleotides agree with TRBD2. The V gene end was trimmed by 6 bases and the J gene end by 0 bases; junction bases not matched to a gene: 4. Germline V gene sequence: CDR1 MNHNS, CDR2 SASEGT. The CDR3 length is 15 residues. CDR3 coding DNA: TGTGCCAGCAGAGGCGGGAGGCAAGCCAAAAACATTCAGTACTTC. It is translated as CASRGGRQAKNIQYF.

This clonotype was seen only a few times. CDR3 in DNA: TGTGCCAGCTCACCGGGTTTCGATCAGCCCCAGCATTTT. Its protein is CASSPGFDQPQHF. This chain connects TRBV18 to TRBJ1-5; no clear D. V gave up 3 bases and J gave up 5 bases, with 8 bases separating them. Per the germline V gene, CDR1 is KGHSH and CDR2 is LQKENI. CDR3 length: 13 residues. Together with reference TRBV18 and TRBJ1-5, the CDR3 gives the full variable domain: NAGVMQNPRHLVRRRGQEARLRCSPMKGHSHVYWYRQLPEEGLKFMVYLQKENIIDESGMPKERFSAEFPKEGPSILRIQQVVRGDSAAYFCASSPGFDQPQHFGDGTRLSIL.

This clonotype was counted a few times. The V gene is TRBV20-1, the J gene TRBJ1-1; D remains ambiguous. CDR3 length equals 15 residues. Germline lookup yields CDR1 DFQATT and CDR2 SNEGSKA (reference sequence). Trimming removed 6 bases from V and 0 bases from J, with 17 bases in between. CDR3 coding DNA: TGCAGTGCCAGACCGACTCCCGGGATGAACACTGAAGCTTTCTTT. Translated, it gives CSARPTPGMNTEAFF.

This clonotype was recorded at least ten times. The rearrangement joins TRBV21-1 to TRBJ2-7; TRBD2 reflects the table's D call only, with no check against the DNA. TRBV21-1 is deemed a pseudogene. This CDR3 is built from 18 residues. CDR3 DNA: TGTGCCAGCAGCAAGGGGTCGAGAGGGAGGGACTTCCCCCTCCAGCAGTACTTC. Translated, it gives CASSKGSRGRDFPLQQYF.

At least ten counts were recorded for this clonotype. The gene calls are TRBV5-1 and TRBJ2-1, with 14 bases identical to TRBD2. Germline trimming cut 4 bases from V and 7 bases from J; bases unmatched to any gene: 10. CDR3 length: 17 residues. The germline CDR1 and CDR2 sequences are SGHRS and YFSETQ. Here the CDR3 reads CASSLLAGTSGSNEQFF. CDR3 in DNA: TGCGCCAGCAGCCTGCTCGCCGGGACTAGCGGGAGTAATGAGCAGTTCTTC.

For this clonotype: Mismatch with germline at one junction end may stem from a read error. The gene calls are TRBV3-1 and TRBJ2-1; 7 bases are a match to TRBD2. Per the germline V gene, CDR1 is LGHDT and CDR2 is YNNKEL (reference sequence). The CDR3 runs to 18 residues. CDR3 sequence reads: CASSQDRMRAGEYNEQFF. The CDR3 region has the DNA TGTGCCAGCAGTCAAGATCGAATGAGGGCGGGGGAGTACAATGAGCAGTTCTTC.

The chain combines TRBV10-2 with TRBJ1-5, with 8 positions matching TRBD1. V shed 0 bases and J 3 bases; nucleotides not matched to a gene: 4. Germline assignment: CDR1 WSHSY and CDR2 SAAADI. The length of the CDR3 is 16 residues. CDR3 DNA: TGCGCCAGCAGTGAGTCAGGACAGGGCCTCAATCAGCCCCAGCATTTT. This gives the protein CASSESGQGLNQPQHF.

As regards this clonotype: This may arise from a read error, as a much more abundant clone is one base away. The J gene is TRBJ2-1, the V gene TRBV5-1, with 7 bases lining up with TRBD1. This CDR3 has 13 residues. Germline values: CDR1 SGHRS, CDR2 YFSETQ. CDR3 sequence reads: CAGSLPGGNEQFF. In nucleotides, the CDR3 is TGCGCCGGCAGCTTGCCAGGGGGCAATGAGCAGTTCTTC.

This clonotype was detected ten times or more. The rearrangement joins TRBV10-3 to TRBJ2-1; 10 bases fit TRBD1. CDR3 size: 15 residues. V shed 6 bases, J shed 4 bases, and the junction held 6 bases outside the gene matches. Germline V CDR1 and CDR2: ENHRY, SYGVKD. CDR3 nucleotide sequence: TGTGCCATCAGGAAGGGACAGGGGACGTACAATGAGCAGTTCTTC. Its protein is CAIRKGQGTYNEQFF.

This clonotype was detected many times. This rearrangement joins TRBV5-6 to TRBJ2-5, with 10 positions matching TRBD2. The germline V gene encodes CDR1 SGHDT and CDR2 YYEEEE. The length of the CDR3 is 18 residues. The trim removed 1 base at V and 1 base at J, leaving 10 bases unmatched. The CDR3 reads CASSLFSGGTAGQETQYF. In nucleotides, the CDR3 is TGTGCCAGCAGCTTGTTTAGCGGGGGGACGGCCGGCCAAGAGACCCAGTACTTC.

This clonotype was seen a few times. V and J are TRBV3-1 and TRBJ1-1; D uncertain. The CDR3 totals 15 residues. The germline V gene has CDR1 LGHDT and CDR2 YNNKEL (reference sequence). Trimming shortened V by 4 bases and J by 3 bases, and 15 bases separated the two germline ends. The CDR3 reads CASSPNTVADTEAFF. The CDR3 DNA sequence: TGTGCCAGCAGCCCAAACACGGTCGCAGACACTGAAGCTTTCTTT.

The table lists this clonotype with many counts. The chain carries TRBV7-9 and TRBJ2-5; TRBD2 matches at 10 bases. Germline loops: CDR1 SEHNR, CDR2 FQNEAQ (reference sequence). The CDR3 extends over 15 amino acids. J lost 3 bases, V lost 3 bases, and 4 bases had no gene match. CDR3 DNA sequence: TGTGCCAGCAGCTTCGGGCTAGCGGGAGAAGAGACCCAGTACTTC. Translated: CASSFGLAGEETQYF.

This clonotype was detected only a few times. This rearrangement joins TRBV5-1 to TRBJ2-1, with 12 bases aligning to TRBD1. Trimming removed 2 bases from V and 7 bases from J; junction bases left unmatched: 7. Germline lookup yields CDR1 SGHRS and CDR2 YFSETQ. CDR3 length equals 16 residues. The CDR3 bases are TGCGCCAGCAGCTTTGCCGGGACAGGGGGCTTGAATGAGCAGTTCTTC. It is translated as CASSFAGTGGLNEQFF. Supplemented by reference TRBV5-1 and TRBJ2-1, the full variable domain reads KAGVTQTPRYLIKTRGQQVTLSCSPISGHRSVSWYQQTPGQGLQFLFEYFSETQRNKGNFPGRFSGRQFSNSRSEMNVSTLELGDSALYLCASSFAGTGGLNEQFFGPGTRLTVL.